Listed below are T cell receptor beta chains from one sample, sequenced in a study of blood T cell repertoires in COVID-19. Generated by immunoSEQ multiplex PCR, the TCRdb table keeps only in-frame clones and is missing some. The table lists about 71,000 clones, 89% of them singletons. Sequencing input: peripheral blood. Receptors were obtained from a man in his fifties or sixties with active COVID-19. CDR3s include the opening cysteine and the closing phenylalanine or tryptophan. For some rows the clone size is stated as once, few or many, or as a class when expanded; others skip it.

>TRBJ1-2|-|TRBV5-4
CASSLGDGASTF
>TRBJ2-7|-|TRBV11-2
CASRTTPLAGGQNEQYF
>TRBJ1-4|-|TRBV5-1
CASSAGYGGAINEKLFF
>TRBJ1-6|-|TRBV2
CASRVAGVPLHF
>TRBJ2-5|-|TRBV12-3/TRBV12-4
CASSLDSLETQYF
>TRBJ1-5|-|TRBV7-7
CASSTQGVSNQPQHF
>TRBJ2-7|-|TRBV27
CASRPGQGSYEQYF
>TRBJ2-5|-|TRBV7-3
CASSRWDRETQYF
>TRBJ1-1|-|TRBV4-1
CASSPLGLMNTEAFF
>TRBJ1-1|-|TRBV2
CASSELGQGITEAFF
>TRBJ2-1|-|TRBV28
CASRSSGGEGNEQFF
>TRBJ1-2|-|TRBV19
CASTPAARRGDRGYTF
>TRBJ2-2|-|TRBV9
CASSVGGGIAGELFF
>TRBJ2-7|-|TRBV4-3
CASSQDSQGAGEQYF
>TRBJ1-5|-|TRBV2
CASSERSESQPQHF
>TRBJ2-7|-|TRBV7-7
CASSLGQGGYEQYF
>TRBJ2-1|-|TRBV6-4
CASSADSSYNEQFF
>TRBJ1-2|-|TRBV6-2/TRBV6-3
CASSTGTGAIWGYTF
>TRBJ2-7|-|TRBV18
CASSPARSSYEQYF
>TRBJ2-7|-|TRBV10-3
CAITGTDAGEQYF
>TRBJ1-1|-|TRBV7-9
CASSLNTEAFF
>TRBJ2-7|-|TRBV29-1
CSVLQGGSYEQYF
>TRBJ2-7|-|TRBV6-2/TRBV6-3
CASSYKITGDPYEQYF
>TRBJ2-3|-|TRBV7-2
CASSPGSGGSTDTQYF
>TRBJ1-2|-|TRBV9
CASSSQGLGNYGYTF
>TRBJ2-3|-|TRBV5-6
CASSLRTGATTDTQYF
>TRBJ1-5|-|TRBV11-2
CASSPGGGYSNQPQHF
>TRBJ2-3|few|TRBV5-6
CASSLGAGTSTDTQYF
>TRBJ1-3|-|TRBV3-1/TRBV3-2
CASTTGWGGSGNTIYF
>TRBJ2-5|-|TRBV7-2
CASSSGTGQETQYF
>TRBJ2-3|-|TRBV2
CASSVLAGETDTQYF
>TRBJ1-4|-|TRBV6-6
CASSLKPHTLQGAGEKLFF
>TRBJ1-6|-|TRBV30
CARRPTGSHSPLHF
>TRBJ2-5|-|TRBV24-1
CATSGSSGGQETQYF
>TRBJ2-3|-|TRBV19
CASSFRDRGGTDTQYF
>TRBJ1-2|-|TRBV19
CASSGGTDLYGYTF
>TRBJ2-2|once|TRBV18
CASSPPNLRGVGTGELFF
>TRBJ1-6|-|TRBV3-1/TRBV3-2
CASSQAYRDSPLHF
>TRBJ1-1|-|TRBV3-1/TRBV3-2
CASSRRSGNTEAFF
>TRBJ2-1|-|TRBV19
CASKGLAGTSYNEQFF
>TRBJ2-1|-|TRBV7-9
CASSSTLNTTSGRYNEQFF
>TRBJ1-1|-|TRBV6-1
CASSEIGDSAEAFF
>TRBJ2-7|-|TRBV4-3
CASSPFGTGNEQYF
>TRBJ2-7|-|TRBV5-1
CASSPGQGRLYEQYF
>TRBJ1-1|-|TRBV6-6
CASSLTGVRAEAFF
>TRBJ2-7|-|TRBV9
CASSAGTSSYEQYF
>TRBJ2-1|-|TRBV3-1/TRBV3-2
CASSQDITGGSDEQFF
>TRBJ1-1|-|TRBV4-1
CASSPLGGITEAFF
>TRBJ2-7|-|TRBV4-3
CASSARTVSYEQYF
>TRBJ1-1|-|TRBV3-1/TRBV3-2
CASITTGNTEAFF
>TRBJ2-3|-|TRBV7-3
CASSASGGEADTQYF
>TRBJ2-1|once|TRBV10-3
CAIRPTAGAEFF
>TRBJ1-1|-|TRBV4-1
CASSQTGLTNTEAFF
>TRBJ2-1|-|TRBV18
CASSPGTGYFGQFF
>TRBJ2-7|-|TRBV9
CASSARGDRGYEQYF